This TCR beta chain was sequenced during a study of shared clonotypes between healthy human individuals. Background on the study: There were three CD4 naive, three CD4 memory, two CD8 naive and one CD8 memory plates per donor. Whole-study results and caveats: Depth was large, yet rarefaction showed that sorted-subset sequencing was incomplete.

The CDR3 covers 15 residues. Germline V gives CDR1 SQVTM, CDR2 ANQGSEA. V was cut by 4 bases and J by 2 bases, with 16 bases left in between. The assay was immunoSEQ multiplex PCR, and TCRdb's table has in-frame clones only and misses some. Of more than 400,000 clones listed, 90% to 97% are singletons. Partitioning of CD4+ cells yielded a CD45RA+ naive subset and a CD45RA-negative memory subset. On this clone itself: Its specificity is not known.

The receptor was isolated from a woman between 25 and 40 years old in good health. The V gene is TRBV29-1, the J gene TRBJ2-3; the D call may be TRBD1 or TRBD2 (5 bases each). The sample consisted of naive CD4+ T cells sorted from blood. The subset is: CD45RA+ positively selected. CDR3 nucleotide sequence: TGCAGCGTTGGTATATCCGGGGCCCTCACAGATACGCAGTATTTT. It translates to CSVGISGALTDTQYF.